This T cell receptor (beta chain) was found in a study of technical replicates of blood from several donors. Profiling relied on immunoSEQ multiplex PCR, and the TCRdb table lists in-frame clones only, not all of them. Of 65,000 to 80,000 clones in the sample, 90% to 95% were seen once. From germline, CDR1 is MNHEY and CDR2 SMNVEV (reference sequence). Unmatched junction bases numbered 8, after V lost 3 bases and J lost 4 bases. CDR3 length: 15 amino acids. Material: T cells isolated from PBMCs. The receptor comes from a human donor in good health. This sequence joins TRBV27 and TRBJ1-2, with 7 bases aligning to TRBD1. The CDR3 here is CASSLTFRDSYGYTF. In DNA form, the CDR3 reads TGTGCCAGCAGTTTGACTTTTAGGGACAGCTATGGCTACACCTTC.